This T cell receptor beta chain was recorded in a study of beta chain features in type 1 diabetes. Findings of the study overall: TCRB CDR3s were moderately but significantly shorter in Type 1 diabetes patients in all four CD4+ subsets.

Investigators reverse transcribed all isolated RNA, so they sequenced expressed TCRB transcripts. This table comes from immunoSEQ multiplex PCR, and its TCRdb copy is limited to in-frame clones, with some not included. This table holds about 650,000 clones, under 15% found once. Germline loops: CDR1 SGHTA, CDR2 FQGNSA. The CDR3 extends over 14 amino acids. V trimming: 5 bases; J trimming: 6 bases; junction bases outside the gene matches: 5. On this clone: Its target is unknown.

V is TRBV7-2 and J is TRBJ2-2, with 8 bases aligning to TRBD2. This receptor was identified in a man aged 25 to 40 with type 1 diabetes. The sequencing input was naive CD4+ T cells from blood. CDR3 protein: CASSPWTSSGELFF. DNA for the CDR3: TGTGCCAGCAGCCCCTGGACTAGCTCCGGGGAGCTGTTTTTT.